The rows below give T cell receptor beta chains drawn from one sample of a study of blood T cell repertoires in COVID-19. Produced via immunoSEQ multiplex PCR; TCRdb's table is partial and in-frame only. The sample has more than 14,000 clones, 92% seen once. Specimen: peripheral blood. The receptors stem from a human donor with active COVID-19. The donor label of this sample is uncertain. The CDR3 runs from the conserved cysteine through the conserved F or W. The D gene is left open where the match is weak. Some rows have no size entry. The others give once, few or many, or a class for an expanded clone.

v_call: TRBV5-1; j_call: TRBJ2-2; d_call: .; clone_size: .; cdr3_nt: TGCGCCAGCAGCCGGGGGACGGCCGGGGAGCTGTTTTTT; cdr3_aa: CASSRGTAGELFF
v_call: TRBV5-6; j_call: TRBJ2-7; d_call: .; clone_size: .; cdr3_nt: TGTGCCAGCAGCTTGGGCCCGTTACCCCCAGTCGACGAGCAGTACTTC; cdr3_aa: CASSLGPLPPVDEQYF
v_call: TRBV10-2; j_call: TRBJ2-1; d_call: .; clone_size: .; cdr3_nt: TGCGCCAGCAGAACCAGCGCCTATAGCTCCTACAATGAGCAGTTCTTC; cdr3_aa: CASRTSAYSSYNEQFF
v_call: TRBV11-2; j_call: TRBJ2-1; d_call: TRBD2; clone_size: .; cdr3_nt: TGTGCCAGCAGCTTACCGCTGGCAGCGGGGGGGCAGTTCTTC; cdr3_aa: CASSLPLAAGGQFF
v_call: TRBV27; j_call: TRBJ2-7; d_call: TRBD1; clone_size: .; cdr3_nt: TGTGCCAGCAGACCGGGACAGACCTGGGGCGAGCAGTACTTC; cdr3_aa: CASRPGQTWGEQYF
v_call: TRBV6-6; j_call: TRBJ2-1; d_call: .; clone_size: .; cdr3_nt: TGTGCCAGCAGTTACGAGGGGGGGAACTACAATGAGCAGTTCTTC; cdr3_aa: CASSYEGGNYNEQFF
v_call: TRBV7-2; j_call: TRBJ2-3; d_call: TRBD2; clone_size: .; cdr3_nt: TGTGCCAGCAGCATGGGGTGGACTAGCGGGAACGGTGGCACAGATACGCAGTATTTT; cdr3_aa: CASSMGWTSGNGGTDTQYF
v_call: TRBV5-1; j_call: TRBJ2-1; d_call: TRBD1; clone_size: .; cdr3_nt: TGCGCCAGCAGCCTGGGACAGACCTACAATGAGCAGTTCTTC; cdr3_aa: CASSLGQTYNEQFF
v_call: TRBV5-1; j_call: TRBJ1-1; d_call: .; clone_size: .; cdr3_nt: TGCGCCAGCAGCTCATCAGGGAACACTGAAGCTTTCTTT; cdr3_aa: CASSSSGNTEAFF
v_call: TRBV12-3/TRBV12-4; j_call: TRBJ2-2; d_call: .; clone_size: .; cdr3_nt: TGTGCCAGCAGTTTGAGTGGCGGGGAGCTGTTTTTT; cdr3_aa: CASSLSGGELFF
v_call: TRBV28; j_call: TRBJ1-3; d_call: .; clone_size: .; cdr3_nt: TGTGCCAACACCACCATCGCCCCTCAGGAATCTGGAAACACCATATATTTT; cdr3_aa: CANTTIAPQESGNTIYF
v_call: TRBV5-1; j_call: TRBJ1-6; d_call: TRBD1; clone_size: .; cdr3_nt: TGCGCCAGCAGCGAAACAGGGGGCAATTCACCCCTCCACTTT; cdr3_aa: CASSETGGNSPLHF
v_call: TRBV5-6; j_call: TRBJ2-1; d_call: .; clone_size: .; cdr3_nt: TGTGCCAGCAGCTTAAGGGCAGGGTCGTCCTACAATGAGCAGTTCTTC; cdr3_aa: CASSLRAGSSYNEQFF
v_call: TRBV15; j_call: TRBJ2-7; d_call: .; clone_size: .; cdr3_nt: TGTGCCACCAGCAGAGTCGGAGGGATGGACGAGCAGTACTTC; cdr3_aa: CATSRVGGMDEQYF
v_call: TRBV7-8; j_call: TRBJ2-7; d_call: .; clone_size: .; cdr3_nt: TGTGCCAGCAGCGTGACAGTGCCGTTCTACGAGCAGTACTTC; cdr3_aa: CASSVTVPFYEQYF
v_call: TRBV21-1; j_call: TRBJ2-2; d_call: .; clone_size: .; cdr3_nt: TGTGCCAGCAGCCCGAGCGGGAAGAACACCGGGGAGCTGTTTTTT; cdr3_aa: CASSPSGKNTGELFF
v_call: TRBV5-1; j_call: TRBJ2-3; d_call: TRBD1; clone_size: .; cdr3_nt: TGCGCCAGCAGCTTCGAATGGACAGGGGGCACAGATACGCAGTATTTT; cdr3_aa: CASSFEWTGGTDTQYF
v_call: TRBV7-9; j_call: TRBJ1-1; d_call: TRBD1; clone_size: .; cdr3_nt: TGTGCCAGCACCGTGGGCGACAGGGAACTCATGAACACTGAAGCTTTCTTT; cdr3_aa: CASTVGDRELMNTEAFF
v_call: TRBV4-2; j_call: TRBJ1-1; d_call: .; clone_size: .; cdr3_nt: TGTGCCAGCAGCCAAGATTTAAGGGGGGGAATGAACACTGAAGCTTTCTTT; cdr3_aa: CASSQDLRGGMNTEAFF
v_call: TRBV6-6; j_call: TRBJ1-6; d_call: .; clone_size: .; cdr3_nt: TGTGCCAGCAGTTACGCCGGGTTAAATTCACCCCTCCACTTT; cdr3_aa: CASSYAGLNSPLHF
v_call: TRBV30; j_call: TRBJ1-3; d_call: TRBD1; clone_size: .; cdr3_nt: TGTGCCTGGGACGGGGACAGCTCTGGAAACACCATATATTTT; cdr3_aa: CAWDGDSSGNTIYF
v_call: TRBV5-1; j_call: TRBJ1-2; d_call: .; clone_size: few; cdr3_nt: TGCGCCAGCAGCCAGGGGAGTGAATATGGCTACACCTTC; cdr3_aa: CASSQGSEYGYTF
v_call: TRBV5-3; j_call: TRBJ1-6; d_call: .; clone_size: .; cdr3_nt: TGTGCCAGAAGCCGTACAGGGTACTATAATTCACCCCTCCACTTT; cdr3_aa: CARSRTGYYNSPLHF
v_call: TRBV19; j_call: TRBJ1-1; d_call: .; clone_size: once; cdr3_nt: TGTGCCAGTAGTGTCCTAGACAGAACGCCTGAAGCTTTCTTT; cdr3_aa: CASSVLDRTPEAFF
v_call: TRBV4-2; j_call: TRBJ2-1; d_call: TRBD2; clone_size: .; cdr3_nt: TGTGCCAGCAGCCAGGGACTAGCGGGAGGGGCTAGCTCCTACAATGAGCAGTTCTTC; cdr3_aa: CASSQGLAGGASSYNEQFF
v_call: TRBV6-6; j_call: TRBJ2-1; d_call: TRBD2; clone_size: .; cdr3_nt: TGTGCCGCTGGTCGCAAAGGACTAGCGGGAGTGAATGAGCAGTTCTTC; cdr3_aa: CAAGRKGLAGVNEQFF
v_call: TRBV3-1/TRBV3-2; j_call: TRBJ1-2; d_call: TRBD1; clone_size: .; cdr3_nt: TGTGCCAGCAGCCAAGTACTCTTCACAGGGGATTTCGGCTACACCTTC; cdr3_aa: CASSQVLFTGDFGYTF